Reported below is one T cell receptor (beta chain). Its antigen remains unknown. The repertoire was sequenced with immunoSEQ multiplex PCR; TCRdb's copy has only in-frame clones and lacks some. The top ten hold over 20% of the sample, which has tens of thousands of clones, roughly 74% seen once. The sample belongs to a study of vaccination effects on CD4 cells after COVID-19. Expansion with viral peptide pools was applied to antigen-specific CD4+ T cells by the ViraFEST assay prior to sequencing. The culture ran for 10 to 11 days, and then CD4+ T cells were isolated. Absence of prior SARS-CoV-2 infection characterized the vaccine recipients, who showed negative nucleocapsid antibodies. PBMC were cultured at around 2 million per well with about 10 IU/ml IL-2 and approximately 10 ug/ml peptides. Days 3 and 7 were when half the medium was replaced with IL-2 medium. Trimming left V 6 bases short and J 4 bases short, with 12 bases between. Germline lookup yields CDR1 LGHNA and CDR2 YSLEER. The CDR3 is 13 amino acids.

The TCR sequence derives from a human donor who received a COVID-19 vaccine. This specimen was CD4+ T cells from PBMCs cultured with HCoV-NL63 spike peptides, taken before COVID-19 vaccination. The chain uses TRBV4-3 and TRBJ1-2, with TRBD1 as a possible D gene (6 bases). Written as DNA, the CDR3 is TGCGCCAGCAGGGGCAGGGGCGTCTATGGCTACACCTTC. Its translation is CASRGRGVYGYTF.